What follows is one TCR beta chain and its context. No antigen is known for it. Treatment here: randomized to nivolumab then ipilimumab (arm A) or the reverse (arm B). This entry comes from a study of sequential checkpoint blockade in melanoma. Study context: About 90 pretreatment tumor DNA samples were TCRβ immunosequenced. Matched biopsies came pretreatment and at week 13 for about 24 patients.

Study results and limitations: Patients with week-13 increases in T-cell fraction and clonality benefited about 30 times more often.

Method: immunoSEQ multiplex PCR; TCRdb's copy keeps in-frame clones and lacks some. The sample contains around 4,000 clones, roughly a fifth of which appear only once. V was cut by 2 bases and J by 9 bases, with 17 bases left in between. This CDR3 comprises 15 residues. CDR1 and CDR2 from the germline V gene are SGHNT and YENEEA. The source of this sequence is a human donor with melanoma. This chain links TRBV11-3 with TRBJ1-5; maybe TRBD1 (5 bases). The sample here was tumor tissue (inferred from file names), taken from a patient given nivolumab and ipilimumab in sequence. This CDR3 is CASSLNRDRFRPQHF. CDR3 sequence (DNA): TGTGCCAGCAGCTTAAACCGGGACCGCTTTCGGCCCCAGCATTTT.